This T cell receptor (beta chain) was captured by sequencing in a study of CD8+ T cells in alopecia areata. cDNA serving as the sequencing template came from extracted, reverse transcribed RNA. TCRdb's copy holds only in-frame clones and misses some; the assay was immunoSEQ multiplex PCR. The sample records 200,000 or so clones, over 40% being singletons. About this clone: Its antigen is unidentified.

Broader study findings: For baseline CD8+ expansion, any link to response stays uncertain with one nonresponder. Lesional scalp exceeded normal scalp in clonality, especially in alopecia totalis/universalis.

Described treatment: oral pan-JAK inhibitor, 5-10 mg twice daily. Those with alopecia areata gave lesional scalp punch biopsies and peripheral blood. Trimming took off 5 bases at V and 3 bases at J, with 8 bases between the two ends. Per germline, CDR1 SGHTA and CDR2 FQGNSA. The CDR3 has 13 amino acids. This clonotype originated in a human donor with alopecia areata. Sequenced here: CD4+ T cells sorted from blood, sampled at approximately week 39, from a patient treated with tofacitinib. The V call is TRBV7-2, the J call TRBJ1-5, with no clear D. CDR3 region: CASSPEFNQPQHF. In DNA, the CDR3 is TGTGCCAGCAGCCCAGAGTTCAATCAGCCCCAGCATTTT.